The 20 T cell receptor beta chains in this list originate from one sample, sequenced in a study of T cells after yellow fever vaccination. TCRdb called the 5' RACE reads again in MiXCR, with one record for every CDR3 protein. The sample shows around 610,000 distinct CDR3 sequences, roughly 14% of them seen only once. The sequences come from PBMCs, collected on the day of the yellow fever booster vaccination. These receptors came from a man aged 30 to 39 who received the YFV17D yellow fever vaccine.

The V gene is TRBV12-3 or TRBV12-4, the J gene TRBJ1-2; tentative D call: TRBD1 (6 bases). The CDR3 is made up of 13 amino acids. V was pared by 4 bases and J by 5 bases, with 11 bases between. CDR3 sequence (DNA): TGTGCCAGCAGTTCGCGGACAGTTTATGGCTACACCTTC. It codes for CASSSRTVYGYTF.

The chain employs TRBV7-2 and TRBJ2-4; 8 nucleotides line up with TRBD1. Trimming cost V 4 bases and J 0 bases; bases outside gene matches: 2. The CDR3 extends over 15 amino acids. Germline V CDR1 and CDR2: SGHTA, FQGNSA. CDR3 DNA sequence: TGTGCCAGCAGCTGGACAGGGCTAGCCAAAAACATTCAGTACTTC. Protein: CASSWTGLAKNIQYF.

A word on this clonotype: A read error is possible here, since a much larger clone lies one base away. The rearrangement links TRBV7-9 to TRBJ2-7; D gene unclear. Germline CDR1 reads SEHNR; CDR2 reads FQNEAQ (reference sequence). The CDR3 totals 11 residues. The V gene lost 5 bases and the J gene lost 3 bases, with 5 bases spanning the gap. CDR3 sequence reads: CASSPIYEQYF. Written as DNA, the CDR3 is TGTGCCAGCAGCCCGATCTACGAGCAGTACTTC.

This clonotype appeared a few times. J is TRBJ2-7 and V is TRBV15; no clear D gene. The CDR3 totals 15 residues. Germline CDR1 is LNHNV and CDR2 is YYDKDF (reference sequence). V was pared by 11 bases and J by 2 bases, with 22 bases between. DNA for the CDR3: TGTGCCTCAGACGGGTGGATAGCTTCACCCTACGAGCAGTACTTC. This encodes CASDGWIASPYEQYF.

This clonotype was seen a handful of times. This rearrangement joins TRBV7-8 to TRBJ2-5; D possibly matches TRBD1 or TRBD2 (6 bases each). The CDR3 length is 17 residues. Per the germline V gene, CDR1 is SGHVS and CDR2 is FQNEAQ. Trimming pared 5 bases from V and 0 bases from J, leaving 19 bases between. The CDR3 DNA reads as TGTGCCAGCAGCCGAGGGTGGGGGGCAACAAACCAAGAGACCCAGTACTTC. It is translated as CASSRGWGATNQETQYF. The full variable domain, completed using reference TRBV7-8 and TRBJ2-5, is GAGVSQSPRYKVAKRGQDVALRCDPISGHVSLFWYQQALGQGPEFLTYFQNEAQLDKSGLPSDRFFAERPEGSVSTLKIQRTQQEDSAVYLCASSRGWGATNQETQYFGPGTRLLVL.

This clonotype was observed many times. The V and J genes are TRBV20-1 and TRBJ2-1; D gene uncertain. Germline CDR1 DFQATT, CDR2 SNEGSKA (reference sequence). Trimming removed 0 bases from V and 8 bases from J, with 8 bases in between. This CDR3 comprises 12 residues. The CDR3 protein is CSARDQGYEQFF. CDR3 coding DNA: TGCAGTGCTAGAGATCAAGGCTATGAGCAGTTCTTC.

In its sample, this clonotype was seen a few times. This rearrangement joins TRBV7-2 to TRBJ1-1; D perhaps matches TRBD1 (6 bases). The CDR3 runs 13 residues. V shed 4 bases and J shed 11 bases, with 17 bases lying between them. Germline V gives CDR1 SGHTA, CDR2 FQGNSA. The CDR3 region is CASSYTGWGEAFF. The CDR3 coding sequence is TGTGCCAGCAGCTATACAGGGTGGGGTGAGGCTTTCTTT.

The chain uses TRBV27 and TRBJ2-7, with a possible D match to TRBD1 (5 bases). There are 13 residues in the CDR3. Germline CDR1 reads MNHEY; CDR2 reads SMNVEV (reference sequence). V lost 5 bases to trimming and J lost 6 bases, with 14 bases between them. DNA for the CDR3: TGTGCCAGCAGTCTCCCGAGTAGGGGCGAGCAGTACTTC. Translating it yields CASSLPSRGEQYF.

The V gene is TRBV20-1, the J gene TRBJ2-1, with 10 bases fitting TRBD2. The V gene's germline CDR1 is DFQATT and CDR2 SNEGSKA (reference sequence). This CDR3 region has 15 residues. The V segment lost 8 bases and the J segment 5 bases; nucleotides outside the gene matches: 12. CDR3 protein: CSQIPLAGAHNEQFF. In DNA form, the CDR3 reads TGCAGTCAAATCCCTCTAGCGGGAGCTCACAATGAGCAGTTCTTC.

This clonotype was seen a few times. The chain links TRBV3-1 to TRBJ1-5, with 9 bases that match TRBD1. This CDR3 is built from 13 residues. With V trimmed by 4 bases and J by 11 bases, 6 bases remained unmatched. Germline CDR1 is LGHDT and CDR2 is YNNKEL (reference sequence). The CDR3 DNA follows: TGTGCCAGCAGCCCGGGACGGGACAGGGCCCAGCATTTT. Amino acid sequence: CASSPGRDRAQHF.

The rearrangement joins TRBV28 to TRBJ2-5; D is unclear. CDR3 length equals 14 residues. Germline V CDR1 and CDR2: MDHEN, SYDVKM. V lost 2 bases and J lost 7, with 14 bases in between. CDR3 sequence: CASSLVSTPGTQYF. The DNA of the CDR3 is TGTGCCAGCAGTTTAGTATCGACCCCGGGGACCCAGTACTTC.

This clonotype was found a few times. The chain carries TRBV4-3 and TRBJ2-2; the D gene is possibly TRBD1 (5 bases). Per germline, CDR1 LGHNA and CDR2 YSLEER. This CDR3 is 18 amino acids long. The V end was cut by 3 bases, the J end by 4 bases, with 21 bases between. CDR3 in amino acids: CASSHVPGIGLRTGELFF. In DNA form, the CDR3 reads TGCGCCAGCAGCCACGTTCCAGGGATAGGGTTGCGCACCGGGGAGCTGTTTTTT.

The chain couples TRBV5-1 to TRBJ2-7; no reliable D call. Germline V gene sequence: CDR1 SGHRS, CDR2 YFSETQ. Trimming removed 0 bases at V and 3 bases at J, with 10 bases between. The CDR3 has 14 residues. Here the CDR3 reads CASSLGRPDYEQYF. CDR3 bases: TGCGCCAGCAGCTTGGGCAGGCCCGACTACGAGCAGTACTTC.

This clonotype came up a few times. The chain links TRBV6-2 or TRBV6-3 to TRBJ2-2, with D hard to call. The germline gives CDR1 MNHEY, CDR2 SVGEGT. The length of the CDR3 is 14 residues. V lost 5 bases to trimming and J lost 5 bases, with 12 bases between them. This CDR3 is CASSQSLVTGELFF. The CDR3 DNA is TGTGCCAGCAGTCAATCTCTAGTAACCGGGGAGCTGTTTTTT.

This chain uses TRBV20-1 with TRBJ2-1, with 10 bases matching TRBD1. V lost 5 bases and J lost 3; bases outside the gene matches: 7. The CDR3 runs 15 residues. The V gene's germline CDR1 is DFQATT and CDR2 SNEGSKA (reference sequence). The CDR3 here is CSARNGDRGYNEQFF. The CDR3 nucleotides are TGCAGTGCTCGGAACGGGGACAGGGGCTACAATGAGCAGTTCTTC.

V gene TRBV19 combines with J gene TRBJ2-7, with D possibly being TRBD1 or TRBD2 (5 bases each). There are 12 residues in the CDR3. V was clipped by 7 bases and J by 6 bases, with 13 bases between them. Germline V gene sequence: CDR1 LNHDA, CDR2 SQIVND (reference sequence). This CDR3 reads CASMPGDGEQYF. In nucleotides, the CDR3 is TGTGCCAGTATGCCCGGGGACGGCGAGCAGTACTTC.

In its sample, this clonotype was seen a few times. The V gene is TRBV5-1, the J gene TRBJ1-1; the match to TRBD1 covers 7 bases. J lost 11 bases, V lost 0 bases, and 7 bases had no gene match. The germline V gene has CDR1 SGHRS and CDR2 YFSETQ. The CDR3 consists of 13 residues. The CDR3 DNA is TGCGCCAGCAGCTTGGGGCCCAGACAGGGTGCTTTCTTT. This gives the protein CASSLGPRQGAFF.

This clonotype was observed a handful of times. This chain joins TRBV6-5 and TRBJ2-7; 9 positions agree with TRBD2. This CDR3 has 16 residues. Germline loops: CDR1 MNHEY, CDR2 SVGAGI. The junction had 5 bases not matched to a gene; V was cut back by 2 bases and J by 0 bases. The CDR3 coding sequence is TGTGCCAGCAGTTACCTCACTAGCGGGCGCTCCTACGAGCAGTACTTC. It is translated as CASSYLTSGRSYEQYF.

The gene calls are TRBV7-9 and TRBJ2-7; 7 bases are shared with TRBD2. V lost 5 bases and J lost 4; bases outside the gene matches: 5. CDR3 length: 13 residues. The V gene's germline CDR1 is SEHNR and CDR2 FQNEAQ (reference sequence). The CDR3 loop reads CASSPQAGYEQYF. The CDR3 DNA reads TGTGCCAGCAGCCCGCAAGCGGGGTACGAGCAGTACTTC.

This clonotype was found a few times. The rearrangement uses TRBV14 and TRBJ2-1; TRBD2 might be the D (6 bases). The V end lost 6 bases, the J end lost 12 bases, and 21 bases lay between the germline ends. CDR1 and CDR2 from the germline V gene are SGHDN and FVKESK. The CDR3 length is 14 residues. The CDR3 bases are TGTGCCAGCAGTCCACCGGGACTGAGATTAGGGCAGTTCTTC. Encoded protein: CASSPPGLRLGQFF.